This T cell receptor (beta chain) was retrieved from a study of blood T cell repertoires in COVID-19. Study-wide background: Material from acute and convalescent COVID-19 was sourced from the United States, Italy and Spain.

The repertoire was sequenced with immunoSEQ multiplex PCR; TCRdb's copy has only in-frame clones and lacks some. The sample includes fewer than 250,000 clones, approximately 90% seen only once; the top ten take nearly 4.5%. CDR3 length: 13 residues. Germline V lookup: CDR1 SGHRS, CDR2 YFSETQ. The V and J ends lost 3 bases and 5 bases respectively, with 8 bases between them. Sequences were obtained from peripheral blood. The receptor's source is a man in his fifties with acute or convalescent COVID-19. This chain connects TRBV5-1 to TRBJ1-4, with a possible D match to TRBD1 (6 bases). DNA of the CDR3: TGCGCCAGCAGCTGGGACACCAATGAAAAACTGTTTTTT. Translating gives CASSWDTNEKLFF. The entire variable domain, with the rest obtained from reference TRBV5-1 and TRBJ1-4, is as follows: KAGVTQTPRYLIKTRGQQVTLSCSPISGHRSVSWYQQTPGQGLQFLFEYFSETQRNKGNFPGRFSGRQFSNSRSEMNVSTLELGDSALYLCASSWDTNEKLFFGSGTQLSVL.